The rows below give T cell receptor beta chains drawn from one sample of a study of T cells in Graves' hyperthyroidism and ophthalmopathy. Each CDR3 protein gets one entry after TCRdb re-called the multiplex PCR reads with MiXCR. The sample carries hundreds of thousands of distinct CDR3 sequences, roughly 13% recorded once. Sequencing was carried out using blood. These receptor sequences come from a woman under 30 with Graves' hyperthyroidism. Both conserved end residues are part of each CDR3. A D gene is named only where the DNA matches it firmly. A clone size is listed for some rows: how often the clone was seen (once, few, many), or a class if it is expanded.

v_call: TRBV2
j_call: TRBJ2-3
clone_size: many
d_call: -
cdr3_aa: CASSVGPSGDTQYF
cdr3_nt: TGTGCCAGCAGTGTCGGACCTTCCGGGGATACGCAGTATTTT

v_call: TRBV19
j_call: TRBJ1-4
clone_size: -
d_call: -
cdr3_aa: CASSINYRQEKLFF
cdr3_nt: TGTGCCAGTAGTATTAACTACAGACAAGAAAAACTGTTTTTT

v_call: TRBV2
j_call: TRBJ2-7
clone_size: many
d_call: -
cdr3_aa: CASSTYEQYF
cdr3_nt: TGTGCCAGCAGTACGTACGAGCAGTACTTC

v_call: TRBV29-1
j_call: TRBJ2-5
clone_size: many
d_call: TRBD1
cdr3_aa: CSVGTGTGVETQYF
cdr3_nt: TGCAGCGTCGGAACGGGGACAGGGGTAGAGACCCAGTACTTC

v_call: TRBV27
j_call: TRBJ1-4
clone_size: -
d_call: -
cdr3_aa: CTSSRGGPTNEKLFF
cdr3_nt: TGTACCAGCAGTCGCGGGGGCCCAACTAATGAAAAACTGTTTTTT

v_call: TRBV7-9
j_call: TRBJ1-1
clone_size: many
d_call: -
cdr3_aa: CASSPRWGVTEAFF
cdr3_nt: TGTGCCAGCAGCCCCCGCTGGGGTGTCACTGAAGCTTTCTTT

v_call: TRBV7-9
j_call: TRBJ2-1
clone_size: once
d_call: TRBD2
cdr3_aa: CASTPSGLAGDSSYNEQFF
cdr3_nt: TGTGCCAGCACGCCCTCGGGACTAGCGGGAGATAGCTCCTACAATGAGCAGTTCTTC

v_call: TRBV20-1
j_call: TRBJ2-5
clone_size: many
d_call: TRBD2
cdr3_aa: CSAGGKAGVIQETQYF
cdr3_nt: TGCAGTGCTGGAGGGAAGGCGGGAGTCATACAAGAGACCCAGTACTTC

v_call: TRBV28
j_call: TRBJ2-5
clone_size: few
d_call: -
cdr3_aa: CASRANREGETQYF
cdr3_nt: TGTGCCAGCAGGGCAAACAGGGAAGGAGAGACCCAGTACTTC

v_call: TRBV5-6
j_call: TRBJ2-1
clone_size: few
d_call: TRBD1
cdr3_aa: CASSPGQARANEQFF
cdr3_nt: TGTGCCAGCAGCCCCGGACAGGCCAGAGCAAATGAGCAGTTCTTC

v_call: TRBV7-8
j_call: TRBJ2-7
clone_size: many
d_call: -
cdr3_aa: CASSGGVREASYEQYF
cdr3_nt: TGTGCCAGCAGCGGTGGGGTCAGAGAAGCTTCCTACGAGCAGTACTTC

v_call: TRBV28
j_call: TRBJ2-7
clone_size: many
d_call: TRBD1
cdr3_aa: CASSWGQGGNEQYF
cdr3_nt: TGTGCCAGCAGTTGGGGACAGGGTGGCAACGAGCAGTACTTC

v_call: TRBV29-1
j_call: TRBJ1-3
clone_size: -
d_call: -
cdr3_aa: CSVLENGNTIYF
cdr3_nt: TGCAGCGTTCTGGAAAATGGAAACACCATATATTTT

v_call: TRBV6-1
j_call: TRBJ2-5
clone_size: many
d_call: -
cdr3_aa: CASSLATGLETQYF
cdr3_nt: TGTGCCAGCAGTCTAGCAACAGGGTTGGAGACCCAGTACTTC

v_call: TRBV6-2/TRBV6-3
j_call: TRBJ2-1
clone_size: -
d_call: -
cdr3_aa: CASSSQPGGTNEQFF
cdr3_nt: TGTGCCAGCAGTTCCCAACCCGGAGGTACCAATGAGCAGTTCTTC

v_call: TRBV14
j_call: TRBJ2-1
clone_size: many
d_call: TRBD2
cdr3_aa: CASSQSSGVPYNEQFF
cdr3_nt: TGTGCCAGCAGCCAATCCAGCGGGGTGCCCTACAATGAGCAGTTCTTC

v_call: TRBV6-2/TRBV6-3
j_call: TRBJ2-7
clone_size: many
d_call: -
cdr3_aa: CASTNAGVEQYF
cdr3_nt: TGTGCCAGCACCAATGCAGGGGTCGAGCAGTACTTC

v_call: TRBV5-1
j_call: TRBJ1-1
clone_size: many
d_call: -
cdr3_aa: CASSRTDSNTEAFF
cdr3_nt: TGCGCCAGCAGCAGGACCGATTCGAACACTGAAGCTTTCTTT

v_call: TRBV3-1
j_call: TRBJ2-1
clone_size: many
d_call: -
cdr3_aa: CASSRGRGNYNEQFF
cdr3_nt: TGTGCCAGCAGCCGAGGCCGGGGGAATTACAATGAGCAGTTCTTC

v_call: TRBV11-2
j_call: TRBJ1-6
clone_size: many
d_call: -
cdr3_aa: CASSLGGGFSPLHF
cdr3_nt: TGTGCCAGCAGCTTAGGTGGAGGATTTTCACCCCTCCACTTT

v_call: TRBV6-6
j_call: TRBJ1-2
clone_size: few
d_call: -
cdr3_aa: CASSYGPGATIGGYTF
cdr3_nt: TGTGCCAGCAGTTACGGCCCGGGGGCAACGATCGGCGGCTACACCTTC

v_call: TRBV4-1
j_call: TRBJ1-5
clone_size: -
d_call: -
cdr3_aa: CASSQDDGRYNQPQHF
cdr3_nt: TGCGCCAGCAGCCAAGATGATGGACGGTACAATCAGCCCCAGCATTTT

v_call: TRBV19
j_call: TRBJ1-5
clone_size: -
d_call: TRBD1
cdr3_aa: CASKGPGGNQPQHF
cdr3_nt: TGTGCCAGTAAAGGCCCAGGGGGGAATCAGCCCCAGCATTTT

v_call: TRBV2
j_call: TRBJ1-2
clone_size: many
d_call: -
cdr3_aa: CATTRDVQGYGYTF
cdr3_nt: TGTGCCACTACCCGGGACGTTCAGGGGTATGGCTACACCTTC

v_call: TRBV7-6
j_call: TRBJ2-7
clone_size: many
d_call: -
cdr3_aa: CASSLVGDGSYEQYF
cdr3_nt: TGTGCCAGCAGCTTAGTAGGGGACGGTTCCTACGAGCAGTACTTC

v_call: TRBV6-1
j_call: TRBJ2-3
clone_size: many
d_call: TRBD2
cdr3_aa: CASSVGGLAADTQYF
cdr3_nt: TGTGCCAGCAGTGTTGGGGGACTAGCGGCTGATACGCAGTATTTT

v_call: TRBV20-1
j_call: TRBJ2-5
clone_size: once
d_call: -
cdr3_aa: CSASTRQGETQYF
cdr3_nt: TGCAGTGCTAGCACCCGGCAGGGAGAGACCCAGTACTTC

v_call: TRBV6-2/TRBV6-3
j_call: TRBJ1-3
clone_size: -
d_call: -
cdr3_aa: CASSYSARSGNTIYF
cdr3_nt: TGTGCCAGCAGTTACTCTGCGAGGTCCGGAAACACCATATATTTT

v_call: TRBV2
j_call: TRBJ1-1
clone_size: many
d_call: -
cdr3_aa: CASSPKNTEAFF
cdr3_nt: TGTGCCAGCAGCCCGAAGAACACTGAAGCTTTCTTT

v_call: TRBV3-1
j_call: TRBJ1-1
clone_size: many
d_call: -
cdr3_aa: CASSPLSPTEAFF
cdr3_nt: TGTGCCAGCAGCCCTTTGTCGCCCACTGAAGCTTTCTTT

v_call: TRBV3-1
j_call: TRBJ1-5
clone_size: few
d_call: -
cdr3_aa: CASSQDRVSQPQHF
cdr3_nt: TGTGCCAGCAGCCAAGATAGGGTAAGTCAGCCCCAGCATTTT

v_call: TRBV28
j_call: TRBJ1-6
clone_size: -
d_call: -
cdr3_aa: CASSLASAANSPLRF
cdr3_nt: TGTGCCAGCAGTTTAGCTTCGGCAGCCAATTCACCCCTCCGCTTT

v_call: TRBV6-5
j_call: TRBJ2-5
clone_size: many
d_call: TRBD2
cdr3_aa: CASSYVLRGEEETQYF
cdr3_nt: TGTGCCAGCAGTTACGTTTTGCGGGGGGAGGAGGAGACCCAGTACTTC

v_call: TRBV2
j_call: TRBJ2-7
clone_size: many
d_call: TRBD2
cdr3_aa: CASSAGLAGDEQYF
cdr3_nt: TGTGCCAGCAGCGCGGGACTAGCGGGGGACGAGCAGTACTTC

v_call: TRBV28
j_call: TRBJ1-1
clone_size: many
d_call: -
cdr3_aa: CASSLSRPNTEAFF
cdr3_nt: TGTGCCAGCAGTCTCTCCAGACCGAACACTGAAGCTTTCTTT

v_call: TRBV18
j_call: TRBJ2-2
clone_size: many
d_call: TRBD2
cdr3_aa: CASSGLAFDTGELFF
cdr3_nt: TGTGCCAGCTCCGGACTAGCGTTCGACACCGGGGAGCTGTTTTTT

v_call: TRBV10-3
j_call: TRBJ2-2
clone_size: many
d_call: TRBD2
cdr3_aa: CAITPREGDTGELFF
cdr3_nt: TGTGCCATCACCCCCCGGGAGGGGGACACCGGGGAGCTGTTTTTT

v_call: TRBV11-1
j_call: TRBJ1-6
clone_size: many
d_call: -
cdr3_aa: CASSPGRRNSPLHF
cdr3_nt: TGTGCCAGCAGCCCTGGACGGCGGAATTCACCCCTCCACTTT

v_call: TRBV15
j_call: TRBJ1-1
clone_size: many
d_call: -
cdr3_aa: CATSRASNTEAFF
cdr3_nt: TGTGCCACCAGCAGGGCCTCGAACACTGAAGCTTTCTTT

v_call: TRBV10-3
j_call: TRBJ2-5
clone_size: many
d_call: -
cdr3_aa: CAISPRGQETQYF
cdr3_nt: TGTGCCATCAGTCCTAGGGGGCAAGAGACCCAGTACTTC